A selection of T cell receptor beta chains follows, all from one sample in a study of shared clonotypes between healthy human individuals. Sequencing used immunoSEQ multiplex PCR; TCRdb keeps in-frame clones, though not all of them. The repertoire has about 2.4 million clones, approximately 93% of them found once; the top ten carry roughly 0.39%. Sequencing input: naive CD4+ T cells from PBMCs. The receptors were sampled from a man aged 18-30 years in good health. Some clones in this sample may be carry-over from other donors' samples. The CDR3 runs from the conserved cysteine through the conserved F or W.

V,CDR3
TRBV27,CASSAGRPNNEQFF
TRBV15,CATSRSLAVAFLPYGYTF
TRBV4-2,CASSDRAIPGGKLFF
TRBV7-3,CASSQSSGLQNGYTF
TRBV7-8,CASSSPGLPGYF
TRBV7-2,CASSLLPGTLGYNEQFF
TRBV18,CASSPNDEETQYF
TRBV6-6,CASSRGPNWAEQYF
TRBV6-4,CASSDSILAAGGNEQFF
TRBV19,CASSIRGRDRGGNQPQHF
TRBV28,CASSVTGDNQPQHF
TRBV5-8,CASSPLGQGKRANVLTF
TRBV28,CASSSLQGAANEKLFF
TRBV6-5,CAIRDRVTDTQYF
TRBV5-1,CASRPDRGDEKLFF
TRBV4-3,CASSQDLTGSLGGYTF
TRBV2,CASRASTGSTGELFF